This TCR beta chain was captured in a study of early T cells in non-severe SARS-CoV-2 infection. Germline CDR1 and CDR2: LGHDT and YNNKEL (reference sequence). The CDR3 runs 13 residues. The V gene lost 5 bases and the J gene lost 5 bases, with 13 bases spanning the gap. This clonotype was found a few times. Each CDR3 protein is one row after TCRdb ran MiXCR on the 5' RACE reads. The profile covers about 60,000 distinct CDR3 sequences, with around 12% appearing a single time and approximately 4.8% taken by the ten largest. The chain combines TRBV3-1 with TRBJ2-7, with D possibly being TRBD1 (6 bases). Sequenced material: whole blood. The receptor was derived from an adult who was a healthcare worker with PCR-confirmed SARS-CoV-2 infection or an uninfected control (not recorded which). CDR3 bases: TGTGCCAGCAGCAGGGGGAGTAATAACGAGCAGTACTTC. This sequence encodes CASSRGSNNEQYF.